The next 3 T cell receptor beta chains were all read from a single sample in a study of blood T cell repertoires in COVID-19. Data came from immunoSEQ multiplex PCR; TCRdb stores just in-frame clones and leaves some out. The profile shows over 95,000 clones, 85% of them singletons. Sequencing used peripheral blood. Receptor source: a human donor in a cohort sampled during active COVID-19.

The chain employs TRBV6-5 and TRBJ1-6; D may be TRBD1 (6 bases). The CDR3 is 15 amino acids. Trimming cost V 6 bases and J 7 bases, with 16 bases left between them. Per the germline V gene, CDR1 is MNHEY and CDR2 is SVGAGI. The CDR3: CASSRPRGTNSPLHF. CDR3 nucleotide sequence: TGTGCCAGCAGCCGCCCAAGGGGGACGAATTCACCCCTCCACTTT.

The rearrangement uses TRBV6-5 and TRBJ2-3, with TRBD2 matching over 13 bases. The CDR3 is made up of 16 amino acids. The germline V gene encodes CDR1 MNHEY and CDR2 SVGAGI. Unmatched junction bases numbered 1, after V lost 1 base and J lost 3 bases. The CDR3 reads CASSYLTSGGTDTQYF. The CDR3 DNA reads as TGTGCCAGCAGTTACTTGACTAGCGGGGGGACAGATACGCAGTATTTT.

J is TRBJ1-2 and V is TRBV19; the D gene is possibly TRBD1 (5 bases). The V gene lost 8 bases and the J gene lost 0 bases, with 22 bases spanning the gap. The CDR3 has 17 amino acids. CDR1 and CDR2 from the germline V gene are LNHDA and SQIVND (reference sequence). CDR3 DNA sequence: TGTGCCAGTCGTCCGGTGCGGGGCGACCGTTCTAACTATGGCTACACCTTC. Translating gives CASRPVRGDRSNYGYTF.